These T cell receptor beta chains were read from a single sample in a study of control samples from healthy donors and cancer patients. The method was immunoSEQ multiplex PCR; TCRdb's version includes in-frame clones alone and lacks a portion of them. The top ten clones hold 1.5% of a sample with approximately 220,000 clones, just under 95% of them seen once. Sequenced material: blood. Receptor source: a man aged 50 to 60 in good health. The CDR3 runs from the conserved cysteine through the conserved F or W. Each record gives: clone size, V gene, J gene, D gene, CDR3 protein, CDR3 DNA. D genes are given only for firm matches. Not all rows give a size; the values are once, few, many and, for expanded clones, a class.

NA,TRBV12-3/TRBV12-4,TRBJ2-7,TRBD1,CASSRDSYEQYF,TGTGCCAGCAGTCGGGACAGCTACGAGCAGTACTTC
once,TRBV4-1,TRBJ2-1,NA,CASSQVRGGNEQFF,TGCGCCAGCAGCCAAGTCAGGGGGGGGAATGAGCAGTTCTTC
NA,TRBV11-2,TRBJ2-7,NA,CASSLDPGGYEQYF,TGTGCCAGCAGCTTAGATCCAGGGGGGTACGAGCAGTACTTC
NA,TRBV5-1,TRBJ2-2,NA,CASSSPTPGTGELFF,TGCGCCAGCAGCTCTCCGACCCCGGGGACCGGGGAGCTGTTTTTT
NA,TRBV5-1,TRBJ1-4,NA,CASSLVPSAEKLFF,TGCGCCAGCAGCTTGGTCCCGAGTGCGGAAAAACTGTTTTTT
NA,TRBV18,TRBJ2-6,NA,CASSSRGSGANVLTF,TGTGCCAGCTCATCCAGGGGAAGTGGGGCCAACGTCCTGACTTTC
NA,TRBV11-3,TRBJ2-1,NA,CASSLEATAYNEQFF,TGTGCCAGCAGCTTAGAAGCAACGGCGTACAATGAGCAGTTCTTC
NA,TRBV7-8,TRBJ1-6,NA,CASSLGNRDSPLHF,TGTGCCAGCAGCTTAGGGAATCGGGATTCACCCCTCCACTTT
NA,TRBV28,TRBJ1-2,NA,CASADRILYGYTF,TGTGCCAGCGCGGATAGAATTCTCTATGGCTACACCTTC
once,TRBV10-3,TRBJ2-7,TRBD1,CAISGTGGNYYEQYF,TGTGCCATCAGTGGTACAGGGGGAAACTACTACGAGCAGTACTTC
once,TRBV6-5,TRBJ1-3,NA,CASRLQSSGNTIYF,TGTGCCAGCAGATTACAGAGCTCTGGAAACACCATATATTTT
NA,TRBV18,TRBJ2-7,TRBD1,CASSSGTTGAYEQYF,TGTGCCAGCTCTTCCGGGACGACAGGGGCCTACGAGCAGTACTTC
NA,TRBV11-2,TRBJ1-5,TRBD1,CASSTRQGPNQPQHF,TGTGCCAGCAGCACCCGACAGGGACCTAATCAGCCCCAGCATTTT
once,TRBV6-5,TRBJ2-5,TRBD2,CASSSGGETQYF,TGTGCCAGCTCTAGCGGCGGGGAGACCCAGTACTTC